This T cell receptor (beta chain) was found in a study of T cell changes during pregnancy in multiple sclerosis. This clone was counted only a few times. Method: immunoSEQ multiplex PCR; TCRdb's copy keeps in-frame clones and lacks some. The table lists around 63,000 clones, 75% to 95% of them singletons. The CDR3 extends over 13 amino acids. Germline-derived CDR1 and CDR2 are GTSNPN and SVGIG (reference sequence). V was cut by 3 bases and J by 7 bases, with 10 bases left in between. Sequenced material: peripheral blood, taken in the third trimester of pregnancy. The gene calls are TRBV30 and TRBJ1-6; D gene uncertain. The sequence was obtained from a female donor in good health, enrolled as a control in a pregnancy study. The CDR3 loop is CAWSLVGNSPLHF. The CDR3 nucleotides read TGTGCCTGGAGCCTGGTCGGGAATTCACCCCTCCACTTT.